This T cell receptor beta chain was captured in a study of T cell responses to AZD1222 COVID-19 vaccine. The repertoire was sequenced with immunoSEQ multiplex PCR; TCRdb's copy has only in-frame clones and lacks some. This table has approximately 120,000 clones, 85% to 90% appearing once. This clone came up once. V lost 7 bases, J lost 4 bases, and 13 bases lay in between. The CDR3 covers 13 residues. The starting material was peripheral blood, obtained on day 0 of AZD1222 vaccination. The V and J genes are TRBV12-3 or TRBV12-4 and TRBJ1-1; D not resolved. The TCR originated in an adult in good health. The CDR3 reads CASTSSGLTEAFF. The CDR3 DNA sequence: TGTGCCAGCACTTCTAGTGGCCTCACTGAAGCTTTCTTT.